This TCR beta chain was obtained from a study of blood T cell repertoires in COVID-19. For the study at large: Donors in the United States, Italy and Spain gave samples during acute or convalescent COVID-19.

Germline loops: CDR1 SNHLY, CDR2 FYNNEI. Trimming removed 7 bases at V and 0 bases at J, with 18 bases between. The CDR3 length is 16 residues. Assay: immunoSEQ multiplex PCR; the TCRdb copy retains only in-frame clones and omits some. The sample has about 320,000 clones; more than 90% are singletons. J is TRBJ2-5 and V is TRBV2; possible D gene TRBD2, 5 bases. The receptor was isolated from a woman aged 25 to 39 who had been exposed to COVID-19. The source material was PBMCs or T cells enriched from blood (not recorded which). DNA for the CDR3: TGTGCCAGCACGGGGAATCCGGCAGGTCACCAAGAGACCCAGTACTTC. As protein: CASTGNPAGHQETQYF.